The rows below give T cell receptor beta chains drawn from one sample of a study of shared clonotypes between healthy human individuals. Clones were sequenced by immunoSEQ multiplex PCR, and TCRdb holds only the in-frame ones, with some missing. The sample has about 2.4 million clones, around nine tenths seen once; the top ten hold roughly 0.15%. What was sequenced was naive CD4+ T cells sorted from blood. The source is a man between 18 and 35 years old in good health. Each CDR3 is given with its conserved first and last residue. A D gene is named only where the DNA matches it firmly. The size field is filled for only some rows; it gives once, few, many or a size class.

D gene	clone size	V gene	J gene	CDR3 protein	CDR3 DNA
NA	NA	TRBV11-2	TRBJ2-1	CASSQERNEQFF	TGTGCCAGCAGCCAGGAGCGCAATGAGCAGTTCTTC
TRBD1	once	TRBV30	TRBJ1-6	CAWIPDRGRSPLHF	TGTGCCTGGATCCCGGACAGGGGTAGATCACCCCTCCACTTT
NA	NA	TRBV2	TRBJ1-1	CASREGSMNTEAFF	TGTGCCAGCAGGGAGGGTTCGATGAACACTGAAGCTTTCTTT
TRBD1	NA	TRBV19	TRBJ2-1	CASRQGLAYNEQFF	TGTGCCAGTCGACAGGGTCTGGCCTACAATGAGCAGTTCTTC
NA	NA	TRBV2	TRBJ2-3	CASRPRDSLRF	TGTGCCAGCAGACCTCGGGACTCCTTGCGATTT
NA	NA	TRBV9	TRBJ2-5	CASNGGASETQYF	TGTGCCAGCAATGGGGGGGCTAGCGAGACCCAGTACTTC
NA	NA	TRBV9	TRBJ2-1	CASSTRDESYNEQFF	TGTGCCAGCAGCACCCGGGACGAGTCCTACAATGAGCAGTTCTTC
TRBD2	NA	TRBV6-6	TRBJ2-5	CASVGTRETQYF	TGTGCCAGCGTCGGGACTAGAGAGACCCAGTACTTC
NA	NA	TRBV5-6	TRBJ2-2	CASSLVTGRITGELFF	TGTGCCAGCAGCTTGGTGACAGGCCGTATCACCGGGGAGCTGTTTTTT
TRBD1	NA	TRBV6-5	TRBJ2-7	CARGDSRQYF	TGTGCCAGGGGGGACAGCAGGCAGTACTTC
NA	NA	TRBV11-2	TRBJ2-2	CASSSTRGGELFF	TGTGCCAGCAGCTCCACTAGAGGCGGGGAGCTGTTTTTT
NA	NA	TRBV18	TRBJ1-5	CASSPPNAQPQHF	TGTGCCAGCTCACCACCGAACGCTCAGCCCCAGCATTTT
TRBD1	NA	TRBV23-1	TRBJ2-7	CASSQSHRTGESRGKIYEQYF	TGCGCCAGCAGTCAATCGCACCGGACAGGGGAGTCGCGCGGGAAAATCTACGAGCAGTACTTC
NA	few	TRBV18	TRBJ1-1	CASSLSGAWGTEAFF	TGTGCCAGCTCACTCTCCGGGGCTTGGGGCACTGAAGCTTTCTTT
TRBD2	NA	TRBV4-1	TRBJ2-2	CASSVPGTRGVTGELFF	TGCGCCAGCAGCGTTCCCGGGACTAGGGGTGTCACCGGGGAGCTGTTTTTT
TRBD1	NA	TRBV15	TRBJ2-5	CATSRGTGIETQYF	TGTGCCACCAGCAGGGGGACAGGGATAGAGACCCAGTACTTC
NA	NA	TRBV20-1	TRBJ2-1	CSASPLDEQFF	TGCAGTGCTTCGCCATTGGATGAGCAGTTCTTC
TRBD1	NA	TRBV5-6	TRBJ2-3	CASSRLGQGRADTQYF	TGTGCCAGCAGTCGACTGGGACAGGGGAGGGCAGATACGCAGTATTTT
TRBD2	NA	TRBV7-2	TRBJ2-7	CASARGAGGPYSF	TGTGCCAGCGCCAGGGGAGCGGGAGGGCCCTACTCCTTC
NA	NA	TRBV28	TRBJ2-4	CASSDHTKNIQYF	TGTGCCAGCAGCGACCACACGAAAAACATTCAGTACTTC
NA	NA	TRBV11-2	TRBJ1-4	CASSFSRTATNEKLFF	TGTGCCAGCAGCTTCTCTCGGACGGCAACTAATGAAAAACTGTTTTTT
NA	NA	TRBV6-5	TRBJ1-6	CASSPTSGGSPLHF	TGTGCCAGCAGCCCAACCTCTGGCGGGTCACCCCTCCACTTT
NA	NA	TRBV6-1	TRBJ1-6	CASSEDRVHASPLHF	TGTGCCAGCAGTGAAGACAGGGTCCATGCCTCACCCCTCCACTTT
TRBD1	NA	TRBV6-5	TRBJ2-2	CASHRGLSGELFF	TGTGCCAGCCACAGGGGGCTGTCCGGGGAGCTGTTTTTT
TRBD1	once	TRBV4-2	TRBJ2-3	CASSQDSSGTGFTDTQYF	TGTGCCAGCAGCCAAGATTCCTCCGGGACAGGGTTCACAGATACGCAGTATTTT
NA	once	TRBV7-9	TRBJ2-7	CASSLGSTPYEQYF	TGTGCCAGCAGCCTAGGGTCAACCCCCTACGAGCAGTACTTC
NA	NA	TRBV28	TRBJ1-2	CASSFGGQANYGYTF	TGTGCCAGCAGTTTTGGGGGACAAGCTAACTATGGCTACACCTTC
NA	NA	TRBV7-9	TRBJ2-5	CASSLVETQYF	TGTGCCAGCAGCCTAGTGGAGACCCAGTACTTC
TRBD2	NA	TRBV27	TRBJ2-7	CASSLAGVIYEQYF	TGTGCCAGCAGTTTAGCGGGGGTTATTTACGAGCAGTACTTC
TRBD2	NA	TRBV7-9	TRBJ2-7	CASSQIAGTTPREQYF	TGTGCCAGCAGCCAGATCGCCGGGACTACCCCGAGAGAGCAGTACTTC
TRBD1	NA	TRBV5-1	TRBJ2-6	CASSWTGTGANVLTF	TGCGCCAGCAGCTGGACAGGGACTGGGGCCAACGTCCTGACTTTC
NA	NA	TRBV5-1	TRBJ2-7	CASSRTPGYEQYF	TGCGCCAGCAGCCGGACTCCTGGCTACGAGCAGTACTTC
NA	NA	TRBV7-3	TRBJ2-2	CASSPRQGPGELFF	TGTGCCAGCAGCCCCCGGCAGGGGCCCGGGGAGCTGTTTTTT
NA	once	TRBV28	TRBJ2-2	CASSLIRTATGELFF	TGTGCCAGCAGTTTAATTAGGACGGCAACCGGGGAGCTGTTTTTT
NA	NA	TRBV29-1	TRBJ1-2	CSAVGRERGGYGYTF	TGCAGCGCGGTTGGAAGGGAGCGGGGGGGCTATGGCTACACCTTC
NA	once	TRBV19	TRBJ2-2	CASSTGPGELFF	TGTGCCAGTAGTACAGGGCCCGGGGAGCTGTTTTTT
NA	NA	TRBV28	TRBJ1-5	CASSLGRPRRHF	TGTGCCAGCAGTTTGGGGCGACCCCGGCGACATTTT
NA	NA	TRBV21-1	TRBJ1-4	CASSSGATNEKLFF	TGTGCCAGCAGCAGCGGGGCAACTAATGAAAAACTGTTTTTT
NA	NA	TRBV6-1	TRBJ2-7	CASSALQGDLNEQYF	TGTGCCAGCAGTGCCTTACAGGGTGATCTGAACGAGCAGTACTTC
NA	NA	TRBV9	TRBJ1-4	CASSEGLRTNEKLFF	TGTGCCAGCAGCGAGGGACTCAGGACTAATGAAAAACTGTTTTTT
TRBD1	NA	TRBV30	TRBJ2-7	CAWSGRGTGSYEQYF	TGTGCCTGGAGTGGCCGCGGGACAGGGAGCTACGAGCAGTACTTC
NA	NA	TRBV5-1	TRBJ2-1	CASSQQGREQFF	TGCGCCAGCAGCCAACAGGGTCGGGAGCAGTTCTTC
TRBD2	NA	TRBV4-1	TRBJ2-5	CASSQETSGGLETQYF	TGCGCCAGCAGCCAAGAAACTAGCGGGGGTCTGGAGACCCAGTACTTC
TRBD1	NA	TRBV6-5	TRBJ1-3	CASSRTGDTIYF	TGTGCCAGCAGTCGGACAGGAGACACCATATATTTT
NA	NA	TRBV10-3	TRBJ1-2	CAISVKGTNYGYTF	TGTGCCATCAGTGTCAAGGGGACTAACTATGGCTACACCTTC
TRBD1	NA	TRBV5-1	TRBJ2-1	CASSRRTGGVVNEQFF	TGCGCCAGCAGCAGGCGGACAGGGGGCGTTGTGAATGAGCAGTTCTTC
NA	NA	TRBV19	TRBJ2-2	CASSEQGRTGELFF	TGTGCCAGTAGTGAACAGGGGAGGACCGGGGAGCTGTTTTTT
TRBD2	NA	TRBV5-5	TRBJ2-5	CASSARLAGDQYF	TGTGCCAGCAGCGCTAGACTAGCGGGAGACCAGTACTTC
TRBD2	NA	TRBV5-4	TRBJ2-3	CASSYSGSISDTQYF	TGTGCCAGCAGTTATAGCGGGAGTATATCAGATACGCAGTATTTT
TRBD1	NA	TRBV5-1	TRBJ2-7	CASSGLGQGNEQYF	TGCGCCAGCAGCGGGCTGGGACAGGGGAACGAGCAGTACTTC
NA	NA	TRBV28	TRBJ2-1	CASSPPPGSDEQFF	TGTGCCAGCAGTCCCCCCCCCGGGTCCGATGAGCAGTTCTTC
TRBD1	NA	TRBV30	TRBJ1-2	CAWSDDRGYKNYGYTF	TGTGCCTGGAGTGACGACAGGGGGTATAAGAACTATGGCTACACCTTC